This passage covers 22 T cell receptor beta chains from one sample sequenced in a study of shared clonotypes between healthy human individuals. Sequencing used immunoSEQ multiplex PCR; TCRdb keeps in-frame clones, though not all of them. The sample shows 1.5 million to 2.5 million clones, about 95% of them seen only once. Naive-designated CD8 cells lacked CD45RO, were positively enriched for CCR7, and omitted terminally differentiated effector memory CD45RA+ cells. The source material was naive CD8+ T cells sorted from blood. These receptors all come from a man aged 18 to 30 in good health.

This sequence joins TRBV6-6 and TRBJ1-1, with TRBD1 as a possible D gene (5 bases). Trimming pared 2 bases from V and 5 bases from J, leaving 12 bases between. The CDR3 is made up of 14 amino acids. The germline V gene encodes CDR1 MNHNY and CDR2 SVGAGI (reference sequence). CDR3 region: CASSYGSPGTEAFF. Written as DNA, the CDR3 is TGTGCCAGCAGTTACGGATCTCCAGGGACTGAAGCTTTCTTT.

Regarding this clone: The germline gene is not matched at one end of the junction; a read error may be the cause. The J gene is TRBJ1-5, the V gene TRBV7-7; a possible D gene is TRBD1 (5 bases). The CDR3 has 19 amino acids. CDR1 SSHAT and CDR2 FNYEAQ come from the germline V gene (reference sequence). The CDR3 here is CASSLAANGARNSNQPQHF. The CDR3 bases are TGTGCTAGCAGCTTAGCCGCCAACGGGGCAAGAAATAGCAATCAGCCCCAGCATTTT.

With respect to this clone: The identical CDR3 is also encoded by other nucleotide sequences in the sample. The chain links TRBV5-1 to TRBJ2-3; D is possibly TRBD1 (6 bases). Germline CDR1 is SGHRS and CDR2 is YFSETQ. V shed 0 bases and J shed 5 bases, with 13 bases lying between them. The CDR3 runs 15 residues. CDR3 protein: CASSLEGGLGDTQYF. The CDR3 bases are TGCGCCAGCAGCTTGGAAGGGGGTCTGGGAGATACGCAGTATTTT. The variable domain in full, completed from reference TRBV5-1 and TRBJ2-3, reads KAGVTQTPRYLIKTRGQQVTLSCSPISGHRSVSWYQQTPGQGLQFLFEYFSETQRNKGNFPGRFSGRQFSNSRSEMNVSTLELGDSALYLCASSLEGGLGDTQYFGPGTRLTVL.

The chain joins TRBV7-9 to TRBJ1-4, with 7 positions matching TRBD1. The CDR3 consists of 15 residues. Germline CDR1 SEHNR, CDR2 FQNEAQ (reference sequence). Trimming cost V 4 bases and J 5 bases; bases outside gene matches: 7. CDR3 amino acids: CASSSLTTGNEKLFF. Here the CDR3 DNA reads TGTGCCAGCAGCTCTCTTACGACAGGGAATGAAAAACTGTTTTTT.

The chain is built from TRBV6-1 and TRBJ2-7; 9 bases are shared with TRBD2. The junction had 8 bases not matched to a gene; V was cut back by 6 bases and J by 2 bases. The CDR3 length is 15 residues. Germline assignment: CDR1 MNHNS and CDR2 SASEGT. The CDR3 is CASRESTSGTYEQYF. CDR3 coding DNA: TGTGCCAGCAGGGAGTCGACTAGCGGTACCTACGAGCAGTACTTC.

The V call is TRBV7-6, the J call TRBJ2-7; D ambiguous. CDR1 and CDR2 from the germline V gene are SGHVS and FNYEAQ. This CDR3 is 13 amino acids long. The V and J ends lost 5 bases and 7 bases respectively, with 15 bases between them. The CDR3 DNA reads TGTGCCAGCAGCATACGTCCGACGGCGGAGCAGTACTTC. Residues: CASSIRPTAEQYF.

The chain couples TRBV2 to TRBJ1-1, with D hard to call. Deletions cut 6 bases from V and 0 bases from J, with 5 bases between. Germline-derived CDR1 and CDR2 are SNHLY and FYNNEI. CDR3 length: 12 amino acids. This chain's CDR3 is CASRGMNTEAFF. In nucleotides, the CDR3 is TGTGCCAGCAGAGGGATGAACACTGAAGCTTTCTTT.

The rearrangement uses TRBV28 and TRBJ2-3, with a tentative D call TRBD1 (6 bases). Germline V lookup: CDR1 MDHEN, CDR2 SYDVKM. Deletions cut 7 bases from V and 0 bases from J, with 14 bases between. The CDR3 loop spans 15 amino acids. As DNA, the CDR3 is TGTGCCAGCATCAGGGGCCCCCCTAGCACAGATACGCAGTATTTT. Protein sequence: CASIRGPPSTDTQYF. Drawing the rest from reference TRBV28 and TRBJ2-3, the complete variable domain is DVKVTQSSRYLVKRTGEKVFLECVQDMDHENMFWYRQDPGLGLRLIYFSYDVKMKEKGDIPEGYSVSREKKERFSLILESASTNQTSMYLCASIRGPPSTDTQYFGPGTRLTVL.

The rearrangement joins TRBV6-4 to TRBJ2-6; D unresolved. Deletions cut 0 bases from V and 3 bases from J, with 3 bases between. Germline CDR1 MRHNA, CDR2 SNTAGT. The CDR3 spans 14 residues. In nucleotides, the CDR3 is TGTGCCAGCAGTGACTCGGGTGGGGCCAACGTCCTGACTTTC. This gives the protein CASSDSGGANVLTF.

The V and J genes are TRBV6-5 and TRBJ2-7; D ambiguous. V dropped 10 bases and J dropped 1 base, with 11 bases sitting between them. This CDR3 comprises 12 residues. The V gene's germline CDR1 is MNHEY and CDR2 SVGAGI. The CDR3 coding sequence is TGTGCCACCCAGACCAATTCCTACGAGCAGTACTTC. Translated, it gives CATQTNSYEQYF.

The gene calls are TRBV7-9 and TRBJ2-2, with D maybe TRBD1 (6 bases). This CDR3 region has 14 residues. With 2 bases removed from V and 6 bases from J, the gap between germline ends came to 10 bases. Germline CDR1 SEHNR, CDR2 FQNEAQ (reference sequence). CDR3 coding DNA: TGTGCCAGCAGCTTAACCACAGGGTCCGGGGAGCTGTTTTTT. Residues: CASSLTTGSGELFF.

The V call is TRBV7-9, the J call TRBJ2-5, with D hard to call. Germline lookup yields CDR1 SEHNR and CDR2 FQNEAQ (reference sequence). V gave up 3 bases and J gave up 1 base, with 12 bases separating them. The CDR3 sequence is 15 residues long. The CDR3 loop is CASSFKSGAQETQYF. The CDR3 nucleotides are TGTGCCAGCAGCTTTAAATCCGGAGCCCAAGAGACCCAGTACTTC.

This chain joins TRBV4-1 and TRBJ2-7; weak D call: TRBD1 (6 bases). The CDR3 has 14 residues. Trimming removed 3 bases from V and 6 bases from J, with 15 bases in between. Germline V gives CDR1 MGHRA, CDR2 YSYEKL. The CDR3: CASSQVPGAGEQYF. In DNA, the CDR3 is TGCGCCAGCAGCCAGGTTCCAGGGGCAGGCGAGCAGTACTTC.

For this clone: Other DNA variants within this sample encode the same CDR3. The gene calls are TRBV7-9 and TRBJ2-4, with D possibly being TRBD2 (6 bases). The CDR3 totals 16 residues. The V gene's germline CDR1 is SEHNR and CDR2 FQNEAQ (reference sequence). The germline V and J ends were trimmed by 1 base and 1 base, with 11 bases remaining between them. The CDR3 spells CASSLGTGVAKNIQYF. CDR3 sequence (DNA): TGTGCCAGCAGCTTAGGGACGGGGGTCGCCAAAAACATTCAGTACTTC.

The genes are TRBV9 and TRBJ2-3; 7 bases align to TRBD2. The junction had 6 bases not matched to a gene; V was cut back by 0 bases and J by 2 bases. The V gene's germline CDR1 is SGDLS and CDR2 YYNGEE. The CDR3 is 16 residues long. CDR3 coding DNA: TGTGCCAGCAGCGTAGAGGGAGGGAACCCCACAGATACGCAGTATTTT. This translates into CASSVEGGNPTDTQYF.

Of note for this clone: This specimen includes other DNA sequences encoding the same CDR3. DNA of the CDR3: TGTGCCTGGAGTGTACAGGAAGATACGCAGTATTTT. Translating it yields CAWSVQEDTQYF. The chain recombines TRBV30 with TRBJ2-3, with D perhaps TRBD1 (5 bases). The CDR3 consists of 12 residues. Germline V gene data show CDR1 as GTSNPN and CDR2 as SVGIG (reference sequence). The germline V and J ends were trimmed by 0 bases and 5 bases, with 6 bases remaining between them.

Note on this clone: The sample has other DNA sequences that encode this CDR3 too. This CDR3 reads CASSPGQGISYEQYF. CDR3 DNA: TGTGCCAGCAGCCCGGGACAGGGGATCTCCTACGAGCAGTACTTC. The chain combines TRBV13 with TRBJ2-7, with TRBD1 matching 10 bases. Unmatched junction bases numbered 4, after V lost 5 bases and J lost 0 bases. This CDR3 contains 15 residues. Germline CDR1 and CDR2: PRHDT and FYEKMQ (reference sequence). Filled out from reference TRBV13 and TRBJ2-7, the complete variable domain reads AAGVIQSPRHLIKEKRETATLKCYPIPRHDTVYWYQQGPGQDPQFLISFYEKMQSDKGSIPDRFSAQQFSDYHSELNMSSLELGDSALYFCASSPGQGISYEQYFGPGTRLTVT.

This sequence joins TRBV4-1 and TRBJ2-2; D gene ambiguous. Germline V gene data show CDR1 as MGHRA and CDR2 as YSYEKL. The CDR3 has 15 residues. V was pared by 0 bases and J by 1 base, with 6 bases between. As DNA, the CDR3 is TGCGCCAGCAGCCAAGAAGTGCAGAACACCGGGGAGCTGTTTTTT. Its translation: CASSQEVQNTGELFF.

CDR3 loop: CSARDVNEQYF. CDR3 bases: TGCAGTGCTAGAGATGTCAACGAGCAGTACTTC. V and J are TRBV20-1 and TRBJ2-7; no firm D call. From germline, CDR1 is DFQATT and CDR2 SNEGSKA (reference sequence). The CDR3 totals 11 residues. V lost 0 bases and J lost 5, with 5 bases in between.

J is TRBJ1-5 and V is TRBV28; D is unresolved. Between the trimmed V and J ends, which lost 3 bases and 6 bases, there was a span of 9 bases. Germline V lookup: CDR1 MDHEN, CDR2 SYDVKM. CDR3 length: 13 residues. CDR3 protein: CASSFAESQPQHF. The CDR3 DNA reads TGTGCCAGCAGTTTCGCAGAAAGTCAGCCCCAGCATTTT.

The V gene is TRBV6-5, the J gene TRBJ2-5, with TRBD2 matching 7 bases. V was clipped by 2 bases and J by 4 bases; unmatched bases: 7. Germline CDR1 and CDR2: MNHEY and SVGAGI. The CDR3 runs to 15 residues. DNA of the CDR3: TGTGCCAGCAGTTACCTAGCGGAGGGTGGAGAGACCCAGTACTTC. Residues: CASSYLAEGGETQYF.

Turning to this clone: The same CDR3 is also encoded by other DNA sequences in this sample. The chain uses TRBV5-4 and TRBJ1-1, with D perhaps matching TRBD1 (6 bases). The CDR3 extends over 11 amino acids. CDR1 and CDR2 (germline): SGHNT, YYREEE (reference sequence). V lost 5 bases, J lost 5 bases, and 7 bases lay in between. The CDR3 coding sequence is TGTGCCAGCAGTAGGGGGACTGAAGCTTTCTTT. Translated: CASSRGTEAFF.